The source of this T cell receptor beta chain is a study of cytomegalovirus exposure and HLA in healthy donors. Trimming removed 1 base at V and 5 bases at J, with 13 bases between. Germline V lookup: CDR1 SGHTA, CDR2 FQGTGA. The length of the CDR3 is 15 residues. The PCR contained 60 Vbeta and 13 Jbeta primers. Here immunoSEQ multiplex PCR was the method, and the copy in TCRdb shows in-frame clones only, minus some. Here the sample spans fewer than 200,000 clones, 68% being singletons. The source is a woman aged 35 to 49 in good health and CMV-seropositive. V and J are TRBV7-3 and TRBJ2-3; no firm D call. The sample consisted of PBMCs. In DNA, the CDR3 is TGTGCCAGCAGCTTAAATGGAGCCCGAGGAGATACGCAGTATTTT. Translation: CASSLNGARGDTQYF.